The 24 T cell receptor beta chains below were found in one sample sequenced in a study of CD39 and CD103 CD8 tumor-infiltrating T cells. Measured with immunoSEQ multiplex PCR; TCRdb has only the in-frame clones, and not every one. The sample gives about 17,000 clones, about 89% of which show up once; roughly 4.2% is in the top ten. Sequencing was performed on CD8+ T cells sorted from blood. Specified subset: total memory CD8 T cells (CD45RA-CCR7+/-) from blood or uninvolved lymph node. The receptors here all came from a human donor with head and neck squamous cell carcinoma.

The chain joins TRBV5-4 to TRBJ1-4; D is possibly TRBD1 (6 bases). Germline CDR1 and CDR2: SGHNT and YYREEE (reference sequence). Trimming removed 4 bases at V and 7 bases at J, with 14 bases between. The CDR3 totals 14 residues. DNA for the CDR3: TGTGCCAGCAGCCATACAGGGTTATCTGAAAAACTGTTTTTT. Its translation: CASSHTGLSEKLFF.

V is TRBV5-8 and J is TRBJ2-3; TRBD1 agrees at 9 bases. V gave up 2 bases and J gave up 2 bases; unmatched junction bases: 6. Germline CDR1 is SGHTS and CDR2 is YDEGEE. This CDR3 region has 16 residues. CDR3 bases: TGTGCCAGCAGCTTAGGGACAGGGTCAGACACAGATACGCAGTATTTT. Protein: CASSLGTGSDTDTQYF.

The V and J genes are TRBV7-3 and TRBJ2-1; D is tentatively TRBD1 or TRBD2 (5 bases each). The CDR3 covers 16 residues. Germline V gene data show CDR1 as SGHTA and CDR2 as FQGTGA. V was shortened by 5 bases and J by 0 bases, with 14 bases between the two germline ends. For the CDR3, the DNA is TGTGCCAGCAGCCCCACTGGGGGTAGCTCCTACAATGAGCAGTTCTTC. It is translated as CASSPTGGSSYNEQFF.

The chain links TRBV5-1 to TRBJ1-1, with 11 bases identical to TRBD1. With 4 bases clipped from V and 4 bases from J, the junction kept 12 bases outside the gene matches. Germline V gene lookup returns CDR1 SGHRS and CDR2 YFSETQ. The CDR3 consists of 17 residues. DNA for the CDR3: TGCGCCAGCAGCCCCCCGGGACAGGGGGAAGAGGGCACTGAAGCTTTCTTT. Amino acids: CASSPPGQGEEGTEAFF.

This sequence joins TRBV7-8 and TRBJ1-1; 8 bases map to TRBD1. This CDR3 has 15 amino acids. Germline values: CDR1 SGHVS, CDR2 FQNEAQ. V lost 5 bases, J lost 4 bases, and 9 bases stayed unmatched. CDR3 bases: TGTGCCAGCAGCCCACAGGGGGGAAAGGCCACTGAAGCTTTCTTT. Translation gives CASSPQGGKATEAFF.

The rearrangement joins TRBV9 to TRBJ1-2; 7 positions agree with TRBD1. V trimming: 1 base; J trimming: 1 base; junction bases outside the gene matches: 1. The germline gives CDR1 SGDLS, CDR2 YYNGEE. The CDR3 is made up of 14 amino acids. CDR3 in amino acids: CASSVRDSNYGYTF. In nucleotides, the CDR3 is TGTGCCAGCAGCGTAAGGGACAGTAACTATGGCTACACCTTC.

The genes are TRBV4-1 and TRBJ2-7; the D call may be TRBD1 or TRBD2 (5 bases each). Trimming removed 2 bases at V and 7 bases at J, with 24 bases between. The germline CDR1 and CDR2 sequences are MGHRA and YSYEKL. The CDR3 is 17 amino acids. The chain's CDR3 is CASSQPLGQGVSGEQYF. For the CDR3, the DNA is TGCGCCAGCAGCCAACCCCTGGGGCAGGGAGTCTCGGGGGAGCAGTACTTC.

J is TRBJ1-2 and V is TRBV29-1, with D possibly TRBD1 on 6 matching bases. The ends were cut back, 1 base at V and 3 bases at J, with 12 bases in the middle. The CDR3 spans 14 residues. CDR1 and CDR2 from the germline V gene are SQVTM and ANQGSEA. In nucleotides, the CDR3 is TGCAGCGTTGAAGCACAGGGAAGATACTATGGCTACACCTTC. Residues: CSVEAQGRYYGYTF.

The V gene is TRBV2, the J gene TRBJ2-4, with a possible D match to TRBD1 (5 bases). The germline V gene has CDR1 SNHLY and CDR2 FYNNEI. The CDR3 has 19 residues. Trimming took 3 bases from V and 8 from J, leaving 29 bases between them. This CDR3 reads CASSEDNSRVEVVWDIQYF. In DNA form, the CDR3 reads TGTGCCAGCAGTGAGGACAACTCCCGGGTCGAGGTCGTGTGGGACATTCAGTACTTC.

The chain links TRBV19 to TRBJ1-2, with TRBD1 as a possible D gene (5 bases). Trimming left V 3 bases short and J 2 bases short, with 16 bases between. This CDR3 region has 16 residues. Germline values: CDR1 LNHDA, CDR2 SQIVND (reference sequence). This CDR3 is CASSMGPWPGNYGYTF. CDR3 in DNA: TGTGCCAGTAGTATGGGCCCTTGGCCAGGGAACTATGGCTACACCTTC.

A few counts support this clone. The chain joins TRBV27 to TRBJ2-7, with D perhaps matching TRBD2 (5 bases). Trimming took off 5 bases at V and 2 bases at J, with 16 bases between the two ends. The CDR3 is 15 amino acids. Germline-derived CDR1 and CDR2 are MNHEY and SMNVEV (reference sequence). The CDR3 sequence: CASSIMGRGTYEQYF. The CDR3 DNA is TGTGCCAGCAGTATAATGGGCCGGGGAACCTACGAGCAGTACTTC.

This chain joins TRBV7-9 and TRBJ2-2; D is perhaps TRBD2 (5 bases). Trimming took 0 bases from V and 3 from J, leaving 11 bases between them. Germline lookup yields CDR1 SEHNR and CDR2 FQNEAQ (reference sequence). CDR3 length: 16 residues. The CDR3 DNA is TGTGCCAGCAGCTTAGCACGGGAATGGGACACCGGGGAGCTGTTTTTT. This encodes CASSLAREWDTGELFF. The full variable domain, completed using reference TRBV7-9 and TRBJ2-2, is DTGVSQNPRHKITKRGQNVTFRCDPISEHNRLYWYRQTLGQGPEFLTYFQNEAQLEKSRLLSDRFSAERPKGSFSTLEIQRTEQGDSAMYLCASSLAREWDTGELFFGEGSRLTVL.

This chain connects TRBV5-1 to TRBJ2-1, with a possible D match to TRBD1 (5 bases). V was pared by 1 base and J by 4 bases, with 6 bases between. Germline assignment: CDR1 SGHRS and CDR2 YFSETQ. The CDR3 is 13 amino acids. Here the CDR3 reads CASSLSGYNEQFF. As DNA, the CDR3 is TGCGCCAGCAGCTTGTCAGGGTACAATGAGCAGTTCTTC.

The CDR3 protein is CASSIHGNYGYTF. The CDR3, as DNA: TGTGCCAGTAGTATTCACGGAAACTATGGCTACACCTTC. The gene calls are TRBV19 and TRBJ1-2; D remains ambiguous. Germline V gene data show CDR1 as LNHDA and CDR2 as SQIVND (reference sequence). This CDR3 comprises 13 residues. V was shortened by 3 bases and J by 2 bases, with 7 bases between the two germline ends.

The chain couples TRBV7-2 to TRBJ2-3; maybe TRBD2 (5 bases). Germline V gene lookup returns CDR1 SGHTA and CDR2 FQGNSA. Trimming left V 3 bases short and J 2 bases short, with 12 bases between. The CDR3 runs to 15 residues. CDR3 region: CASSFAGMNTDTQYF. In DNA form, the CDR3 reads TGTGCCAGCAGCTTCGCCGGGATGAACACAGATACGCAGTATTTT.

This chain connects TRBV29-1 to TRBJ1-2, with a possible D match to TRBD1 (6 bases). The length of the CDR3 is 10 residues. CDR1 SQVTM and CDR2 ANQGSEA come from the germline V gene. V lost 7 bases and J lost 8, with 11 bases in between. The CDR3 reads CSAKGGGYTF. CDR3 coding DNA: TGCAGCGCAAAAGGGGGGGGCTACACCTTC.

The chain is built from TRBV30 and TRBJ1-1; possibly TRBD1 for D (6 bases). The length of the CDR3 is 15 residues. Germline V gives CDR1 GTSNPN, CDR2 SVGIG (reference sequence). Trimming stripped 2 bases from V and 0 bases from J, with 13 bases between. This CDR3 is CAWSTKTGMNTEAFF. The DNA for the CDR3 is TGTGCCTGGAGTACGAAGACAGGAATGAACACTGAAGCTTTCTTT.

The V and J genes are TRBV28 and TRBJ1-1, with D perhaps TRBD1 (6 bases). Trimming stripped 6 bases from V and 1 base from J, with 12 bases between. Germline V gene data show CDR1 as MDHEN and CDR2 as SYDVKM. The CDR3 is 14 residues long. This CDR3 is CASRPRGGNTEAFF. CDR3 in DNA: TGTGCCAGCAGACCCAGGGGCGGGAACACTGAAGCTTTCTTT.

The chain uses TRBV19 and TRBJ2-1; TRBD1 matches 7 bases. The trim removed 5 bases at V and 3 bases at J, leaving 4 bases unmatched. This CDR3 has 14 amino acids. The germline V gene has CDR1 LNHDA and CDR2 SQIVND (reference sequence). The CDR3 region has the DNA TGTGCCAGTAGTCCCGGGACAGACTACAATGAGCAGTTCTTC. Translating it yields CASSPGTDYNEQFF. The complete variable domain, with remaining parts taken from reference TRBV19 and TRBJ2-1, reads DGGITQSPKYLFRKEGQNVTLSCEQNLNHDAMYWYRQDPGQGLRLIYYSQIVNDFQKGDIAEGYSVSREKKESFPLTVTSAQKNPTAFYLCASSPGTDYNEQFFGPGTRLTVL.

The gene calls are TRBV18 and TRBJ2-1; D uncertain. Trimming removed 5 bases at V and 3 bases at J, with 8 bases between. CDR1 is KGHSH, CDR2 LQKENI, per germline. The CDR3 has 13 amino acids. CDR3 DNA sequence: TGTGCCAGCTCAGAAGTGGGCTACAATGAGCAGTTCTTC. The encoded protein is CASSEVGYNEQFF.

V gene TRBV28 combines with J gene TRBJ1-1; D is unclear. This CDR3 contains 11 residues. Trimming took 10 bases from V and 6 from J, leaving 12 bases between them. Looked up from germline, CDR1 is MDHEN and CDR2 is SYDVKM. As DNA, the CDR3 is TGTGCCACCGACCGAGGCCCTGAAGCTTTCTTT. Its protein product is CATDRGPEAFF.

V usage is TRBV5-4 and J usage is TRBJ1-1, with a possible D match to TRBD1 (5 bases). The V and J ends lost 3 bases and 3 bases respectively, with 18 bases between them. The germline gives CDR1 SGHNT, CDR2 YYREEE (reference sequence). CDR3 length equals 16 residues. CDR3 nucleotides: TGTGCCAGCAGCTCAACCGGGGGAGGTGGGGACACTGAAGCTTTCTTT. Residues: CASSSTGGGGDTEAFF.

V gene TRBV6-6 combines with J gene TRBJ2-2; D unresolved. V was cut by 4 bases and J by 0 bases, with 9 bases left in between. The CDR3 is 15 residues long. CDR1 and CDR2 from the germline V gene are MNHNY and SVGAGI (reference sequence). This chain's CDR3 is CASSLDGTNTGELFF. Here the CDR3 DNA reads TGTGCCAGCAGTTTGGACGGTACGAACACCGGGGAGCTGTTTTTT.

The chain uses TRBV5-1 and TRBJ2-2; tentative D call: TRBD1 (6 bases). The CDR3 runs to 14 residues. Germline V gene lookup returns CDR1 SGHRS and CDR2 YFSETQ. V lost 1 base to trimming and J lost 7 bases, with 11 bases between them. CDR3 in amino acids: CASSLYGGYGELFF. The CDR3 DNA reads TGCGCCAGCAGCTTGTATGGGGGCTACGGGGAGCTGTTTTTT.